These T cell receptor beta chains were read from a single sample in a study of cytomegalovirus exposure and HLA in healthy donors. Libraries were prepared by immunoSEQ multiplex PCR; TCRdb keeps only in-frame clonotypes and omits some of them. The data show tens of thousands of clones, roughly 74% seen once. Sample: PBMCs. The receptors stem from a man aged 40-49 years in good health and CMV-seronegative. CDR3s include the opening cysteine and the closing phenylalanine or tryptophan. D genes are given only for firm matches.

d_gene,j_gene,v_gene,CDR3aa,CDR3nt
NA,TRBJ2-2,TRBV11-3,CASSPGAGAHGRTGELFF,TGTGCCAGCAGCCCAGGGGCAGGGGCTCACGGTCGGACCGGGGAGCTGTTTTTT
TRBD1,TRBJ2-3,TRBV5-4,CASSLGTGRTDTQYF,TGTGCCAGCAGCTTGGGGACAGGGAGGACAGATACGCAGTATTTT
TRBD1,TRBJ1-4,TRBV5-1,CASSMGQSTNEKLFF,TGCGCCAGCAGCATGGGACAGTCAACTAATGAAAAACTGTTTTTT
NA,TRBJ1-3,TRBV29-1,CSVEANSGNTIYF,TGCAGCGTTGAAGCAAATTCTGGAAACACCATATATTTT
NA,TRBJ2-7,TRBV6-5,CASSYEDRAYEQYF,TGTGCCAGCAGTTACGAGGACAGAGCTTACGAGCAGTACTTC
NA,TRBJ2-2,TRBV6-1,CASSARQVQGTGELFF,TGTGCCAGCAGTGCGCGACAGGTTCAAGGCACCGGGGAGCTGTTTTTT
NA,TRBJ1-5,TRBV19,CASSISVHQPQHF,TGTGCCAGTAGTATCTCTGTCCATCAGCCCCAGCATTTT
NA,TRBJ1-4,TRBV5-1,CASSLAQTNEKLFF,TGCGCCAGCAGCTTGGCCCAGACTAATGAAAAACTGTTTTTT
NA,TRBJ1-2,TRBV4-2,CASSQDRGRDYGYTF,TGTGCCAGCAGCCAAGACAGGGGAAGAGACTATGGCTACACCTTC
TRBD2,TRBJ2-3,TRBV5-6,CASSLLVEGLAGVYTQYF,TGTGCCAGCAGCTTATTGGTCGAGGGACTAGCGGGTGTGTATACGCAGTATTTT
NA,TRBJ2-7,TRBV4-1,CASSQEPRDSYEQYF,TGCGCCAGCAGCCAAGAGCCCAGGGACTCCTACGAGCAGTACTTC